This T cell receptor (beta chain) appears in the sequencing data of a study of CD8 T cells in ankylosing spondylitis. Germline assignment: CDR1 DFQATT and CDR2 SNEGSKA (reference sequence). The V end lost 6 bases, the J end lost 6 bases, and 18 bases lay between the germline ends. The CDR3 spans 14 residues. This clonotype was detected a few times. The antigen is undetermined. Broader study findings: The authors found the disease-linked clones to be CD8+ and relatively rare in peripheral blood. Fewer than ten highly homologous variants made up a TCR beta motif that seemed to typify ankylosing spondylitis blood.

MiXCR, applied by TCRdb to the 5' RACE reads, yields one record per CDR3 protein. The sample contains roughly 280,000 distinct CDR3 sequences, roughly 20% of which appear only once. V usage is TRBV20-1 and J usage is TRBJ2-1; tentatively, D is TRBD1 (6 bases). Specimen: blood, either unsorted or a sorted T cell fraction (not recorded which). This receptor was taken from a male donor with ankylosing spondylitis or in good health (not recorded which). The CDR3 spells CSARWGWGRNEQFF. The CDR3 nucleotides are TGCAGTGCCCGCTGGGGGTGGGGGCGCAATGAGCAGTTCTTC.